This T cell receptor beta chain was identified during a study of T cells in Graves' hyperthyroidism and ophthalmopathy. This clonotype came up many times. The target antigen is unknown. The CDR3 covers 15 residues. Germline lookup yields CDR1 SEHNR and CDR2 FQNEAQ (reference sequence). V lost 1 base to trimming and J lost 2 bases, with 11 bases between them. Patients were aged 18 to 65, had disease duration under 2 months, and had newly diagnosed hyperthyroidism. Clinical symptoms, serum thyroxine, TRAb, thyroid ultrasound and orbital computed tomography established diagnosis. RNA transcripts gave rise to amplified TCR beta CDR3 regions. An initial round of RT-PCR targeting the TCR CDR3 relied on the HTBI primer set. TCRdb redid the calling of the multiplex PCR reads with MiXCR, one entry per CDR3 protein. Of a few hundred thousand distinct CDR3 sequences listed, 15% to 18% were seen once; the top ten hold 7.5% to 9%.

Whole-study findings and limits: In validation, the model predicted ophthalmopathy. These predictions came a median approximately 5.9 months before onset.

The chain links TRBV7-9 to TRBJ2-5; D remains unclear. The clonotype was recovered from a woman under 30 with Graves' hyperthyroidism. The sequencing sample was made of blood. CDR3 nucleotide sequence: TGTGCCAGCAGCTTAGTCCCAGCAGCACAAGAGACCCAGTACTTC. Residues: CASSLVPAAQETQYF.